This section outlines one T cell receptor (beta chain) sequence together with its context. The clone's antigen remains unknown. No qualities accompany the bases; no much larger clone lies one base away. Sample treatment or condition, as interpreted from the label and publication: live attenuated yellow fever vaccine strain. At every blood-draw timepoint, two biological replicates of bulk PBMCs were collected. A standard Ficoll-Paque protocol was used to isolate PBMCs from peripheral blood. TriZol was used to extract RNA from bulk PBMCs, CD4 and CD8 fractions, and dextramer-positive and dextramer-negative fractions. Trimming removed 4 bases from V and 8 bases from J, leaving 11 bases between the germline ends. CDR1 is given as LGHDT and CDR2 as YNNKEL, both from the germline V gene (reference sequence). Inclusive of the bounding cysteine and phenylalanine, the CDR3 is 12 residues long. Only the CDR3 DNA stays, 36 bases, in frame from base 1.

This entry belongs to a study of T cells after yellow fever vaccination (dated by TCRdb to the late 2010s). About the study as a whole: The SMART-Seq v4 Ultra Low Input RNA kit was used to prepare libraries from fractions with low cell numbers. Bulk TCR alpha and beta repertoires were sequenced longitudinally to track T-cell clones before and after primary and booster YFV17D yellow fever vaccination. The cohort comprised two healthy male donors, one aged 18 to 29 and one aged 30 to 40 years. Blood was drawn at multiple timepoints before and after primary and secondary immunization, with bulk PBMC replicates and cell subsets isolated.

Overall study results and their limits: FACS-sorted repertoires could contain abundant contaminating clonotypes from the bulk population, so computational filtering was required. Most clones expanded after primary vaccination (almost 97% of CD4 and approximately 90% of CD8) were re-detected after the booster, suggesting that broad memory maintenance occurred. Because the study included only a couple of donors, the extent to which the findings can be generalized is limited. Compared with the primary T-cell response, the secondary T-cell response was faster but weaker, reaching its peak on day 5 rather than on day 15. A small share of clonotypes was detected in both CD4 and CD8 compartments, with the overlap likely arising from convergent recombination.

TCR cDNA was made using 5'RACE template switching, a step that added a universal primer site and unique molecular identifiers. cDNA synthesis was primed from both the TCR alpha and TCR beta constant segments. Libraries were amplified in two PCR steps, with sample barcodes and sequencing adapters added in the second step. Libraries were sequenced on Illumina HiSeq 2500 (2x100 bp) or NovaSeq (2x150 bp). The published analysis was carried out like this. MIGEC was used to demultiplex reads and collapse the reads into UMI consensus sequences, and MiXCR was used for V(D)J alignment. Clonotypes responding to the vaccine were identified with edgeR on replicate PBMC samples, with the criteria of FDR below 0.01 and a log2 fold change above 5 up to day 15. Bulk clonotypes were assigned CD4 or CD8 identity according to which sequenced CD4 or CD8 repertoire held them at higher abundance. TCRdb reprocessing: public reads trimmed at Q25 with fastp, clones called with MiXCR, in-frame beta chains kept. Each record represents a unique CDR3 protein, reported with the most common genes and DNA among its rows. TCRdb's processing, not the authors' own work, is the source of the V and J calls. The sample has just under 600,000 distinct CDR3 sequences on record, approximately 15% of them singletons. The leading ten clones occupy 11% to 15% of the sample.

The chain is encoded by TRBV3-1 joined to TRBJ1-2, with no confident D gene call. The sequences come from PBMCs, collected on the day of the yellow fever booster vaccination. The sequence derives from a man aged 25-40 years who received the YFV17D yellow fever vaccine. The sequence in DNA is TGTGCCAGCAGCCCTGGAAGAGGGGGCTACACCTTC. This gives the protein CASSPGRGGYTF.